This T cell receptor beta chain was found in a study of cytomegalovirus exposure and HLA in healthy donors. This clone was seen a few times. The CDR3 runs to 16 residues. The PCR contained 60 Vbeta and 13 Jbeta primers. The method was immunoSEQ multiplex PCR; TCRdb's version includes in-frame clones alone and lacks a portion of them. The sample holds 85,000 to 120,000 clones, 70% to 80% seen once. The chain links TRBV21-1 to TRBJ2-5; TRBD1, the table's D call, was not compared with the DNA. TRBV21-1 is reported as a pseudogene. The sequenced sample consisted of PBMCs. The sequence was collected from a male donor in good health and CMV-seropositive. The CDR3 bases are TGTGCCAGCAGCAAAGTGGGACAGGGGGTAAGGGAGACCCAGTACTTC. Residues: CASSKVGQGVRETQYF.